Each of the 31 T cell receptor beta chains below was sequenced from the same sample in a study of blood T cell repertoires in COVID-19. TCRdb's copy holds only in-frame clones and misses some; the assay was immunoSEQ multiplex PCR. The repertoire holds 200,000 to 250,000 clones, with around 90% as singletons. The sample taken for sequencing was peripheral blood. These receptors were taken from a man in his sixties or seventies with acute or convalescent COVID-19.

The CDR3 reads CASRRDSLYTDTQYF. The CDR3 DNA sequence: TGTGCCAGCAGGAGGGACAGTCTCTACACAGATACGCAGTATTTT. The chain uses TRBV6-5 and TRBJ2-3; 7 nucleotides line up with TRBD1. The CDR3 extends over 15 amino acids. The J segment lost 2 bases and the V segment lost 6 bases, leaving 8 bases of the junction unmatched. Germline CDR1 and CDR2: MNHEY and SVGAGI.

The chain links TRBV7-3 to TRBJ2-1; D gene ambiguous. Germline values: CDR1 SGHTA, CDR2 FQGTGA. This CDR3 comprises 12 residues. Trimming left V 3 bases short and J 5 bases short, with 5 bases between. The CDR3 DNA reads as TGTGCCAGCAGCTTGGCAAACAATGAGCAGTTCTTC. This sequence encodes CASSLANNEQFF. The whole variable domain, filled in from reference TRBV7-3 and TRBJ2-1, reads GAGVSQTPSNKVTEKGKYVELRCDPISGHTALYWYRQSLGQGPEFLIYFQGTGAADDSGLPNDRFFAVRPEGSVSTLKIQRTERGDSAVYLCASSLANNEQFFGPGTRLTVL.

This chain joins TRBV5-1 and TRBJ1-1; weak D call: TRBD1 (5 bases). This CDR3 comprises 15 residues. Trimming left V 0 bases short and J 3 bases short, with 12 bases between. Germline assignment: CDR1 SGHRS and CDR2 YFSETQ. The CDR3 protein is CASSLGAGMDTEAFF. The CDR3 DNA reads TGCGCCAGCAGCTTGGGGGCAGGGATGGACACTGAAGCTTTCTTT.

V gene TRBV4-1 combines with J gene TRBJ2-3, with 13 bases identical to TRBD2. CDR3 length: 20 residues. The V gene's germline CDR1 is MGHRA and CDR2 YSYEKL. The junction had 17 bases not matched to a gene; V was cut back by 3 bases and J by 5 bases. As DNA, the CDR3 is TGCGCCAGCAGCCAGGAAACTAGCGGGAGGGCACATGATTTCCGAGATACGCAGTATTTT. This codes for CASSQETSGRAHDFRDTQYF.

This chain connects TRBV7-3 to TRBJ1-2, with D perhaps TRBD1 (6 bases). Germline CDR1 reads SGHTA; CDR2 reads FQGTGA. The CDR3 runs to 13 residues. V was clipped by 0 bases and J by 8 bases, with 10 bases between them. The CDR3 DNA follows: TGTGCCAGCAGCTTAACACAGGGCCGAGGCTACACCTTC. Translation gives CASSLTQGRGYTF.

J is TRBJ2-2 and V is TRBV7-9; TRBD2 matches at 7 bases. After removal of 1 base from V and 5 bases from J, the junction contained 4 bases not matched to a gene. This CDR3 region has 15 residues. Germline loops: CDR1 SEHNR, CDR2 FQNEAQ (reference sequence). As DNA, the CDR3 is TGTGCCAGCAGCTTAGGGGATAGCGGGACCGGGGAGCTGTTTTTT. Translated, it gives CASSLGDSGTGELFF.

This chain links TRBV11-2 with TRBJ2-3; possibly TRBD1 for D (5 bases). In germline, CDR1 is SGHAT, CDR2 FQNNGV. This CDR3 contains 18 residues. Trimming took off 4 bases at V and 1 base at J, with 21 bases between the two ends. DNA for the CDR3: TGTGCCAGCAGCTCGACCACGGCAGGGATTGGGGGCACAGATACGCAGTATTTT. Translated: CASSSTTAGIGGTDTQYF. Combining the CDR3 with reference TRBV11-2 and TRBJ2-3 gives the whole variable domain EAGVAQSPRYKIIEKRQSVAFWCNPISGHATLYWYQQILGQGPKLLIQFQNNGVVDDSQLPKDRFSAERLKGVDSTLKIQPAKLEDSAVYLCASSSTTAGIGGTDTQYFGPGTRLTVL.

The V gene is TRBV24-1, the J gene TRBJ2-1; tentative D call: TRBD1 (5 bases). CDR3 length: 17 amino acids. The germline V gene has CDR1 KGHDR and CDR2 SFDVKD. V dropped 3 bases and J dropped 0 bases, with 14 bases sitting between them. This chain's CDR3 is CATSDDSPPSSYNEQFF. DNA for the CDR3: TGTGCCACCAGTGATGACAGTCCTCCCAGCTCCTACAATGAGCAGTTCTTC.

The J gene is TRBJ2-3, the V gene TRBV29-1; 9 bases are shared with TRBD2. V was clipped by 6 bases and J by 0 bases; unmatched bases: 4. The CDR3 extends over 14 amino acids. Germline assignment: CDR1 SQVTM and CDR2 ANQGSEA. The chain's CDR3 is CSVASGTSTDTQYF. CDR3 DNA sequence: TGCAGCGTAGCTAGCGGGACTAGCACAGATACGCAGTATTTT.

This clone was picked up one time. This chain uses TRBV5-1 with TRBJ1-1, with 9 bases aligning to TRBD1. The ends lost 3 bases at V and 1 base at J; junction bases unmatched: 1. Germline CDR1 reads SGHRS; CDR2 reads YFSETQ. This CDR3 comprises 14 residues. This CDR3 reads CASSSTGGNTEAFF. CDR3 bases: TGCGCCAGCAGCTCGACAGGGGGGAACACTGAAGCTTTCTTT.

The gene calls are TRBV15 and TRBJ2-2; TRBD2 might be the D (6 bases). The germline V and J ends were trimmed by 8 bases and 4 bases, with 11 bases remaining between them. There are 13 residues in the CDR3. From germline, CDR1 is LNHNV and CDR2 YYDKDF (reference sequence). The CDR3 region is CATSGVGTGELFF. In DNA form, the CDR3 reads TGTGCCACCTCGGGAGTTGGCACCGGGGAGCTGTTTTTT.

The CDR3 reads CASSLAPGTGSYEQYF. In DNA, the CDR3 is TGCGCCAGCAGCTTGGCCCCCGGGACAGGGTCCTACGAGCAGTACTTC. The rearrangement links TRBV5-1 to TRBJ2-7; 9 nucleotides align to TRBD1. The CDR3 has 16 amino acids. With V trimmed by 0 bases and J by 1 base, 5 bases remained unmatched. Germline V CDR1 and CDR2: SGHRS, YFSETQ.

The V and J genes are TRBV18 and TRBJ2-3; no firm D call. Per germline, CDR1 KGHSH and CDR2 LQKENI. This CDR3 region has 12 residues. V was cut by 1 base and J by 9 bases, with 8 bases left in between. The DNA for the CDR3 is TGTGCCAGCTCACCACTATTACAAACGCAGTATTTT. As protein: CASSPLLQTQYF.

This clone showed up just once. The chain uses TRBV9 and TRBJ2-1; 10 nucleotides line up with TRBD2. Germline CDR1 and CDR2: SGDLS and YYNGEE. Unmatched junction bases numbered 6, after V lost 5 bases and J lost 7 bases. This CDR3 is 14 amino acids long. The CDR3 is CASRSSGSTNEQFF. The DNA of the CDR3 is TGTGCCAGCAGATCTAGCGGGAGTACGAATGAGCAGTTCTTC. Full variable domain (outside the CDR3, taken from reference TRBV9 and TRBJ2-1): DSGVTQTPKHLITATGQRVTLRCSPRSGDLSVYWYQQSLDQGLQFLIQYYNGEERAKGNILERFSAQQFPDLHSELNLSSLELGDSALYFCASRSSGSTNEQFFGPGTRLTVL.

This chain joins TRBV19 and TRBJ2-3; 8 positions match TRBD2. Germline trimming cut 5 bases from V and 0 bases from J; bases unmatched to any gene: 10. Looked up from germline, CDR1 is LNHDA and CDR2 is SQIVND (reference sequence). This CDR3 spans 17 amino acids. CDR3 nucleotides: TGTGCCAGTAGTTTTGGAGGGGCTAGCGGGAGCACAGATACGCAGTATTTT. It specifies CASSFGGASGSTDTQYF.

V usage is TRBV12-3 or TRBV12-4 and J usage is TRBJ1-1; D is ambiguous. This CDR3 comprises 11 residues. Trimming pared 7 bases from V and 0 bases from J, leaving 3 bases between. The CDR3 loop is CASIMNTEAFF. CDR3 nucleotide sequence: TGTGCCAGCATCATGAACACTGAAGCTTTCTTT.

The chain is built from TRBV7-2 and TRBJ2-1; the D is unclear. Germline values: CDR1 SGHTA, CDR2 FQGNSA. V was trimmed by 1 base and J by 0 bases, leaving 10 bases between them. The CDR3 totals 16 residues. CDR3 sequence reads: CASSLVGWSSYNEQFF. CDR3 bases: TGTGCCAGCAGCTTAGTAGGTTGGAGCTCCTACAATGAGCAGTTCTTC.

This chain links TRBV18 with TRBJ2-3; 9 bases fit TRBD1. V lost 4 bases and J lost 4; bases outside the gene matches: 3. The germline gives CDR1 KGHSH, CDR2 LQKENI. The CDR3 length is 14 residues. CDR3 region: CASSLGQGSDTQYF. CDR3 bases: TGTGCCAGCTCACTGGGACAGGGCTCAGATACGCAGTATTTT.

The rearrangement joins TRBV28 to TRBJ1-5; D possibly corresponds to TRBD1 (5 bases). This CDR3 contains 15 residues. V was trimmed by 6 bases and J by 4 bases, leaving 16 bases between them. The germline V gene has CDR1 MDHEN and CDR2 SYDVKM. The CDR3: CASSLSDSLNQPQHF. CDR3 coding DNA: TGTGCCAGCAGCCTTTCTGACAGCCTTAATCAGCCCCAGCATTTT.

V is TRBV19 and J is TRBJ1-2; the match to TRBD1 covers 9 bases. Looked up from germline, CDR1 is LNHDA and CDR2 is SQIVND (reference sequence). This CDR3 comprises 15 residues. V was pared by 7 bases and J by 6 bases, with 12 bases of the junction left unmatched. The CDR3 loop reads CASTARDRVSNGYTF. The CDR3 nucleotides are TGTGCCAGTACGGCGCGGGACAGGGTATCAAATGGCTACACCTTC.

CDR3 in amino acids: CASSQANQRAYEQYF. For the CDR3, the DNA is TGTGCCAGCAGCCAAGCCAACCAGCGGGCCTACGAGCAGTACTTC. The J gene is TRBJ2-7, the V gene TRBV3-1 (or the pseudogene TRBV3-2); maybe TRBD2 (6 bases). The CDR3 length is 15 residues. Germline lookup yields CDR1 LGHDT and CDR2 YNNKEL (reference sequence). V was pared by 1 base and J by 2 bases, with 12 bases between.

The chain carries TRBV28 and TRBJ1-3, with 10 bases aligning to TRBD1. Per germline, CDR1 MDHEN and CDR2 SYDVKM. The CDR3 contains 15 residues. V lost 6 bases and J lost 1; bases outside the gene matches: 3. The CDR3 nucleotides are TGTGCCAGCAGAAGACAGGGGGCTTCTGGAAACACCATATATTTT. Translating it yields CASRRQGASGNTIYF. Using reference TRBV28 and TRBJ1-3 for the parts outside the CDR3, the full variable domain is DVKVTQSSRYLVKRTGEKVFLECVQDMDHENMFWYRQDPGLGLRLIYFSYDVKMKEKGDIPEGYSVSREKKERFSLILESASTNQTSMYLCASRRQGASGNTIYFGEGSWLTVV.

This chain connects TRBV5-4 to TRBJ1-2; perhaps TRBD1 as D (6 bases). Germline-derived CDR1 and CDR2 are SGHNT and YYREEE (reference sequence). The CDR3 loop spans 15 amino acids. V lost 3 bases to trimming and J lost 0 bases, with 12 bases between them. CDR3 amino acids: CASSSGQQSNYGYTF. For the CDR3, the DNA is TGTGCCAGCAGCTCAGGACAGCAGTCTAACTATGGCTACACCTTC. Filled out from reference TRBV5-4 and TRBJ1-2, the complete variable domain reads ETGVTQSPTHLIKTRGQQVTLRCSSQSGHNTVSWYQQALGQGPQFIFQYYREEENGRGNFPPRFSGLQFPNYSSELNVNALELDDSALYLCASSSGQQSNYGYTFGSGTRLTVV.

The chain uses TRBV19 and TRBJ1-2, with D unresolved. V dropped 5 bases and J dropped 4 bases, with 14 bases sitting between them. This CDR3 contains 14 residues. From germline, CDR1 is LNHDA and CDR2 SQIVND (reference sequence). The CDR3 loop is CASSHTSSGYGYTF. In nucleotides, the CDR3 is TGTGCCAGTAGTCATACCTCTAGCGGCTATGGCTACACCTTC.

The chain combines TRBV7-2 with TRBJ2-2, with 12 bases fitting TRBD2. The CDR3 is 15 amino acids. Looked up from germline, CDR1 is SGHTA and CDR2 is FQGNSA. J was trimmed by 6 bases and V by 5 bases; bases with no gene match: 4. CDR3 DNA: TGTGCCAGCAGCCAGACTAGCGGGAGAGCCGGGGAGCTGTTTTTT. Amino acid sequence: CASSQTSGRAGELFF.

The rearrangement links TRBV11-2 to TRBJ2-1; a weak D match, TRBD1 (5 bases). The CDR3 extends over 14 amino acids. Germline V CDR1 and CDR2: SGHAT, FQNNGV. Trimming shortened V by 0 bases and J by 15 bases, and 18 bases separated the two germline ends. The CDR3 region is CASSLDLGATRRFF. The CDR3 DNA follows: TGTGCCAGCAGCTTAGATCTAGGGGCCACAAGAAGGTTCTTC.

The chain combines TRBV5-8 with TRBJ1-5; perhaps TRBD1 as D (5 bases). CDR3 length: 15 residues. Germline values: CDR1 SGHTS, CDR2 YDEGEE. V was shortened by 4 bases and J by 2 bases, with 13 bases between the two germline ends. The DNA of the CDR3 is TGTGCCAGCAGCCCAGGGATAATTGGCAATCAGCCCCAGCATTTT. Residues: CASSPGIIGNQPQHF. Using reference TRBV5-8 and TRBJ1-5 for the parts outside the CDR3, the full variable domain is EAGVTQSPTHLIKTRGQQATLRCSPISGHTSVYWYQQALGLGLQFLLWYDEGEERNRGNFPPRFSGRQFPNYSSELNVNALELEDSALYLCASSPGIIGNQPQHFGDGTRLSIL.

The CDR3 DNA reads TGCGCCAGCAGCCAAAGAAACAGGGGGTGGGCGTACGAGCAGTACTTC. Residues: CASSQRNRGWAYEQYF. This sequence joins TRBV4-1 and TRBJ2-7; TRBD1 agrees at 8 bases. The CDR3 has 16 residues. V was pared by 2 bases and J by 4 bases, with 10 bases of the junction left unmatched. In germline, CDR1 is MGHRA, CDR2 YSYEKL.

This rearrangement joins TRBV19 to TRBJ2-3, with D uncertain. V gave up 2 bases and J gave up 6 bases, with 18 bases separating them. Germline V CDR1 and CDR2: LNHDA, SQIVND (reference sequence). There are 16 residues in the CDR3. CDR3 DNA: TGTGCCAGTAGTATACCGACAACCTATGATGACGATACGCAGTATTTT. Amino acids: CASSIPTTYDDDTQYF.

V and J are TRBV15 and TRBJ2-1, with D possibly being TRBD1 (6 bases). Germline values: CDR1 LNHNV, CDR2 YYDKDF (reference sequence). This CDR3 contains 15 residues. The V and J ends lost 1 base and 2 bases respectively, with 9 bases between them. CDR3 sequence (DNA): TGTGCCACCAGCAGAGGGAAGGGGGCCTACAATGAGCAGTTCTTC. Protein: CATSRGKGAYNEQFF.

The CDR3 reads CASSPLEYQPQHF. CDR3 DNA sequence: TGTGCCAGCAGCCCTTTAGAATATCAGCCCCAGCATTTT. The chain uses TRBV7-8 and TRBJ1-5; D gene uncertain. The CDR3 contains 13 residues. V gave up 5 bases and J gave up 5 bases, with 10 bases separating them. Germline CDR1 and CDR2: SGHVS and FQNEAQ.